This TCR beta chain derives from a study of blood T cell repertoires in COVID-19. Study information: There were acute and convalescent COVID-19 samples, and they came from the United States, Italy and Spain. PBMCs, B-cell-depleted T cells, or T cells provided the cDNA or gDNA that made up the material.

The repertoire was sequenced with immunoSEQ multiplex PCR; TCRdb's copy has only in-frame clones and lacks some. The top ten clones hold about 3% of a sample with under 300,000 clones, 86% of them seen once. This clonotype was obtained from a woman in her 30s with active or convalescent COVID-19. Input material: peripheral blood.

The CDR3 nucleotides are TGTGCCTGGAGCTACAGGGGGCTAATGATTACCGGGGAGCTGTTTTTT. It specifies CAWSYRGLMITGELFF. The J gene is TRBJ2-2, the V gene TRBV30; TRBD1 matches 9 bases. The CDR3 extends over 16 amino acids. The ends lost 3 bases at V and 5 bases at J; junction bases unmatched: 10. The germline gives CDR1 GTSNPN, CDR2 SVGIG (reference sequence).